The following is a T cell receptor beta chain sequence with its context. The antigen remains undetermined. These data originate in a study of CD8 T cells in Susac syndrome. Study results and limitations: There was no clonal expansion in the CD4+ T cell repertoires of Susac syndrome.

TCR beta sequencing was performed on blood CD8+ and CD4+ T cells. Through negative isolation, CD4+ and CD8+ T cells were obtained, while TEMRA cells were enriched using FACS. The CDR3 totals 21 residues. Germline V CDR1 and CDR2: LGHNA, YNFKEQ. The germline V and J ends were trimmed by 3 bases and 7 bases, with 34 bases remaining between them. After extraction with the RNeasy kit, roughly 0.45 to 1 ug of the RNA was reverse transcribed using random hexamers. The immunoSEQ assay covered 54 Vbeta and 13 Jbeta segments for CDR3. TCRdb analysed the immunoSEQ multiplex PCR reads with MiXCR anew, one entry per CDR3 protein. The sample lists a few hundred thousand distinct CDR3 sequences, about 95% occurring once.

The receptor was isolated from a human donor with Susac syndrome. V is TRBV4-2 and J is TRBJ2-1; D may be TRBD1 (5 bases). The sample comprised CD4+ T cells from PBMCs. The CDR3 sequence: CASSHFEVGQGLGLSFNEQFF. CDR3 bases: TGTGCCAGCAGCCATTTCGAAGTGGGGCAGGGTCTTGGCCTATCTTTTAATGAGCAGTTCTTC.